This T cell receptor (beta chain) was found in a study of CXCR3-negative and CXCR3-positive naive CD8 T cells. Study-wide results and caveats: Naive CXCR3-positive and CXCR3-negative cells shared similar TRBV-TRBJ usage, unlike memory cells. Diversity ran similarly high across both naive subsets but far lower in memory CD8+ cells. CXCR3-positive naive cells had more hydrophobic TRB CDR3s than CXCR3-negative naive cells.

Libraries were UMI-labeled 5' RACE TRB cDNA. TCRdb reanalyzed the 5' RACE reads and collapses them to one entry per CDR3 protein, without DNA. The listing contains around 80,000 distinct CDR3 sequences. To note about this clonotype: What it recognizes is unknown.

The CDR3 runs 14 residues. CDR1 LNHDA and CDR2 SQIVND come from the germline V gene (reference sequence). The sample was naive CXCR3+ CD8+ T cells from blood. Specified subset: CD45RO-CCR7+CD27+CD95- naive CD8+ T cells expressing CXCR3 (TNR3+). The chain combines TRBV19 with TRBJ2-7; TCRdb returns TRBD2, unconfirmable since there is no DNA. This TCR derives from a human donor in good health. Some clones in this sample may be carry-over from other donors' samples. The CDR3 sequence: CASSMIMGAYEQYF.